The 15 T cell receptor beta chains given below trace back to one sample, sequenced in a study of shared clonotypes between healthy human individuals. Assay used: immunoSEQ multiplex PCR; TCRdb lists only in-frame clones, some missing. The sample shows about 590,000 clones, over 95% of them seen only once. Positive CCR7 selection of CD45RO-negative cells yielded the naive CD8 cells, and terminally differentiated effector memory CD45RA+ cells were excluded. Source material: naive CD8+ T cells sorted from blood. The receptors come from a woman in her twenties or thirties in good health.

In nucleotides, the CDR3 is TGTGCCAGCAGTTCGTTAGCGGGAGTGGACGAGCAGTACTTC. It translates to CASSSLAGVDEQYF. This chain joins TRBV27 and TRBJ2-7, with 9 bases fitting TRBD2. Looked up from germline, CDR1 is MNHEY and CDR2 is SMNVEV (reference sequence). J was trimmed by 5 bases and V by 4 bases; bases with no gene match: 6. The CDR3 consists of 14 residues.

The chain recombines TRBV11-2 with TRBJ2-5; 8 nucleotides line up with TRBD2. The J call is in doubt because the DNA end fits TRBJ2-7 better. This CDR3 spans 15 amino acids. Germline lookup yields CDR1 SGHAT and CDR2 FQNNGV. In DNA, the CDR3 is TGTGCCAGCAGCTTAGAGTTAGCGGGACCGTACGAGCAGTACTTC. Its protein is CASSLELAGPYEQYF.

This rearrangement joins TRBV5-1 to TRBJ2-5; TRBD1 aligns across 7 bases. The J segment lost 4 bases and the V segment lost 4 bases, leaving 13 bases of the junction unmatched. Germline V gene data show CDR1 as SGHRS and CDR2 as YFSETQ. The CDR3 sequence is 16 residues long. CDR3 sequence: CASSIRNRGEGETQYF. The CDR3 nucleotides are TGCGCCAGCAGCATACGTAACAGGGGAGAGGGAGAGACCCAGTACTTC. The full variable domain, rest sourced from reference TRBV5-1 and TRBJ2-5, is KAGVTQTPRYLIKTRGQQVTLSCSPISGHRSVSWYQQTPGQGLQFLFEYFSETQRNKGNFPGRFSGRQFSNSRSEMNVSTLELGDSALYLCASSIRNRGEGETQYFGPGTRLLVL.

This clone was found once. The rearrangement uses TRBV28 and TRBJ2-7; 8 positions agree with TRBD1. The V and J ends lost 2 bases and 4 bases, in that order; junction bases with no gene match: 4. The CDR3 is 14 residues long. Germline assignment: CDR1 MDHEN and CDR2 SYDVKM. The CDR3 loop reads CASSLQGARYEQYF. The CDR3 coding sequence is TGTGCCAGCAGTTTACAGGGGGCTAGATACGAGCAGTACTTC. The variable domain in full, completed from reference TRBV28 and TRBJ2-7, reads DVKVTQSSRYLVKRTGEKVFLECVQDMDHENMFWYRQDPGLGLRLIYFSYDVKMKEKGDIPEGYSVSREKKERFSLILESASTNQTSMYLCASSLQGARYEQYFGPGTRLTVT.

The CDR3 protein is CASSLAGGSVNEQFF. The CDR3 nucleotides read TGTGCCAGCAGCTTAGCAGGCGGGAGTGTAAATGAGCAGTTCTTC. This chain links TRBV11-2 with TRBJ2-1; 7 bases agree with TRBD2. CDR1 and CDR2 (germline): SGHAT, FQNNGV. Germline trimming cut 1 base from V and 7 bases from J; bases unmatched to any gene: 7. This CDR3 contains 15 residues.

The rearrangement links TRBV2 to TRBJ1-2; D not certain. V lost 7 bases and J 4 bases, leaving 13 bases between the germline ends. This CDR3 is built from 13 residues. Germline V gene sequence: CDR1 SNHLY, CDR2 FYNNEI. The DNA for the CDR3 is TGTGCCAGCACTCCCGCAGGTGCCTATGGCTACACCTTC. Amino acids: CASTPAGAYGYTF.

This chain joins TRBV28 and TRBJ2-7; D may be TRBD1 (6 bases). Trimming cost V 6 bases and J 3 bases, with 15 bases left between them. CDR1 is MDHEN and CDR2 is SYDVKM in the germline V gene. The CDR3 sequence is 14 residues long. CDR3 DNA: TGTGCCAGCAGCTATCCGGGACATAACTACGAGCAGTACTTC. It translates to CASSYPGHNYEQYF.

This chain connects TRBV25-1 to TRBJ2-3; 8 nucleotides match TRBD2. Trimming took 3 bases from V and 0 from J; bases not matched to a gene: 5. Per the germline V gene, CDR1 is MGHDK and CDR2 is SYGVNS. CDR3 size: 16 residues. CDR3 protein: CASSDLPGGSTDTQYF. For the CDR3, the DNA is TGTGCCAGCAGTGATCTACCGGGAGGGAGCACAGATACGCAGTATTTT.

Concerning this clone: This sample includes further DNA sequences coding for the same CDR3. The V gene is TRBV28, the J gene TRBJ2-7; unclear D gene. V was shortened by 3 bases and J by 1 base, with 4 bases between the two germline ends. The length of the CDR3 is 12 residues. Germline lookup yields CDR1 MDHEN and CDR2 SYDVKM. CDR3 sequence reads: CASSFGSYEQYF. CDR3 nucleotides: TGTGCCAGCAGTTTTGGGTCCTACGAGCAGTACTTC.

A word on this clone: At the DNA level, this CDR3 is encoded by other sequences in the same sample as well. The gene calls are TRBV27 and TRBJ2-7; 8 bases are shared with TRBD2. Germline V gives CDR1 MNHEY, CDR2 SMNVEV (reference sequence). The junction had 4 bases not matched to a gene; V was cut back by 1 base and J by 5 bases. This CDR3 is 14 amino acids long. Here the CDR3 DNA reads TGTGCCAGCAGTTTATTCGGGAGGGTCGACGAGCAGTACTTC. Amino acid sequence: CASSLFGRVDEQYF.

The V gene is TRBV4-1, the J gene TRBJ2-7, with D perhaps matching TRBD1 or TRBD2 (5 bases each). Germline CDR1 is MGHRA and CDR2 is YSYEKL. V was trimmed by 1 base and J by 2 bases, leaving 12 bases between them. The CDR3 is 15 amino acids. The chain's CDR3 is CASSQGSRGTYEQYF. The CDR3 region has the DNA TGCGCCAGCAGCCAAGGCTCGAGGGGAACCTACGAGCAGTACTTC.

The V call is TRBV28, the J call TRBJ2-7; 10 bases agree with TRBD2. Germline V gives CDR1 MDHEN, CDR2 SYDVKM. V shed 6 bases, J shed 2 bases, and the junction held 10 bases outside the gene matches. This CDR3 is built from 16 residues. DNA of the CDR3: TGTGCCAGCAGCCCGGGCCTAGCGGGAGACGCCTACGAGCAGTACTTC. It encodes CASSPGLAGDAYEQYF. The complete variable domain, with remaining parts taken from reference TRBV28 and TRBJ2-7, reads DVKVTQSSRYLVKRTGEKVFLECVQDMDHENMFWYRQDPGLGLRLIYFSYDVKMKEKGDIPEGYSVSREKKERFSLILESASTNQTSMYLCASSPGLAGDAYEQYFGPGTRLTVT.

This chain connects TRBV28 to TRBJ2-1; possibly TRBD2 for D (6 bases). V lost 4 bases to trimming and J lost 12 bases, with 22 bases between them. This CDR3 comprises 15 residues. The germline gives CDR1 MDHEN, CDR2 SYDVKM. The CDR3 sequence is CASSSIAILEEGQFF. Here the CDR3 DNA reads TGTGCCAGCAGTTCCATTGCCATACTCGAGGAGGGGCAGTTCTTC.

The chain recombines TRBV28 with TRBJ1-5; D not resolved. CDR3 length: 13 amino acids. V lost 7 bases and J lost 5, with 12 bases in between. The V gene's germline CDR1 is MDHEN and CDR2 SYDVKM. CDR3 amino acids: CASNAGIYQPQHF. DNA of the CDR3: TGTGCCAGCAACGCGGGCATTTATCAGCCCCAGCATTTT.

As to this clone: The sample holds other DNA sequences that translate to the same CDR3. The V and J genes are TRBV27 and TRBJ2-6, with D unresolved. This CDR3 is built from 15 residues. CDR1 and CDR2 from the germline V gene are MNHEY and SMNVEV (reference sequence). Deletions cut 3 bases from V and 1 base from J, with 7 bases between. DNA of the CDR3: TGTGCCAGCAGTTTGGCCGGTTCTGGGGCCAACGTCCTGACTTTC. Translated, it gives CASSLAGSGANVLTF.